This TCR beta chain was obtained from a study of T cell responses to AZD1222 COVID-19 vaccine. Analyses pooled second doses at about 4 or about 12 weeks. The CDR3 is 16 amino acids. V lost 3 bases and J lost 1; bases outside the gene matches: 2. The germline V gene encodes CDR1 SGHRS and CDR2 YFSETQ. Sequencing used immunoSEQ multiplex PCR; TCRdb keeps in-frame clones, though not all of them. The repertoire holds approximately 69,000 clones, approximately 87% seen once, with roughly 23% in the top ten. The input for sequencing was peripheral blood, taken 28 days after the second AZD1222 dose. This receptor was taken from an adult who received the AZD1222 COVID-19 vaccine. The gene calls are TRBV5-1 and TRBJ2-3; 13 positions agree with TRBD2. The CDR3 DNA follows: TGCGCCAGCAGCTCTGGGACTAGCGGGGGCACAGATACGCAGTATTTT. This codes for CASSSGTSGGTDTQYF.